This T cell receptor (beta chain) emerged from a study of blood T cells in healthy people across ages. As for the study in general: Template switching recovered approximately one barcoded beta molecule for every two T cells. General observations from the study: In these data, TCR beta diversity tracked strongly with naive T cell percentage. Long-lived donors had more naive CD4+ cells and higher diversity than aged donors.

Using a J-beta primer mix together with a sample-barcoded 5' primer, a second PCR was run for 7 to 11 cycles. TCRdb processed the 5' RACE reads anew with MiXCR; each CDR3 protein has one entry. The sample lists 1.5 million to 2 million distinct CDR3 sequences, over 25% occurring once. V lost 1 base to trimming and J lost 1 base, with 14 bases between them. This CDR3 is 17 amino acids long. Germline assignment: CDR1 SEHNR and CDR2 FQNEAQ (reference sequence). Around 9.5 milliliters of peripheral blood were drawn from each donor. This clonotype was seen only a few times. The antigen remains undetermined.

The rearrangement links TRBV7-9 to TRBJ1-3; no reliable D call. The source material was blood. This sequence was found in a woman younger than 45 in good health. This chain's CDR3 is CASSLDLGSGSGNTIYF. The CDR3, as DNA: TGTGCCAGCAGCTTAGATTTGGGTAGTGGATCTGGAAACACCATATATTTT.